This T cell receptor beta chain was sequenced during a study of blood T cell repertoires in COVID-19. Per the original data handling: From reference gene primer amplification, estimates of nucleated cell counts were derived. The method was immunoSEQ multiplex PCR; TCRdb's version includes in-frame clones alone and lacks a portion of them. The D gene and trimming were derived from the DNA, and the V and J assignments and clone size from that table. The sample lists hundreds of thousands of clones, 70% to 85% occurring once. Germline CDR1 reads SGHTA; CDR2 reads FQGNSA. The CDR3 has 16 amino acids. V shed 5 bases, J shed 0 bases, and the junction held 4 bases outside the gene matches.

The TCR comes from a woman older than 75 with acute or convalescent COVID-19. What was sequenced was peripheral blood. The genes are TRBV7-2 and TRBJ1-6; 7 bases are shared with TRBD1. The CDR3 protein is CASSPRQGSYNSPLHF. CDR3 DNA sequence: TGTGCCAGCAGCCCGAGACAGGGCTCCTATAATTCACCCCTCCACTTT. The complete variable domain, with remaining parts taken from reference TRBV7-2 and TRBJ1-6, reads GAGVSQSPSNKVTEKGKDVELRCDPISGHTALYWYRQSLGQGLEFLIYFQGNSAPDKSGLPSDRFSAERTGGSVSTLTIQRTQQEDSAVYLCASSPRQGSYNSPLHFGNGTRLTVT.